This T cell receptor (beta chain) came from a study of blood T cell repertoires in COVID-19. Across the study: Sample material is recorded as cDNA or gDNA derived from T cells, B-cell-depleted T cells, or PBMCs.

Sequencing used immunoSEQ multiplex PCR; TCRdb keeps in-frame clones, though not all of them. The sample lists over 130,000 clones, 75% to 90% seen once, with 9.5% to 11% in the top ten. The sample was peripheral blood. The clonotype comes from a woman older than 75 with acute or convalescent COVID-19.

DNA of the CDR3: TGTGCCAGCAGTTACACGGGGGGCCCATTCATCGCGACTGAAGCTTTCTTT. Protein: CASSYTGGPFIATEAFF. The chain links TRBV6-2 or TRBV6-3 to TRBJ1-1, with a tentative D call TRBD1 (6 bases). V lost 2 bases, J lost 5 bases, and 21 bases lay in between. The length of the CDR3 is 17 residues. Germline CDR1 and CDR2: MNHEY and SVGEGT.